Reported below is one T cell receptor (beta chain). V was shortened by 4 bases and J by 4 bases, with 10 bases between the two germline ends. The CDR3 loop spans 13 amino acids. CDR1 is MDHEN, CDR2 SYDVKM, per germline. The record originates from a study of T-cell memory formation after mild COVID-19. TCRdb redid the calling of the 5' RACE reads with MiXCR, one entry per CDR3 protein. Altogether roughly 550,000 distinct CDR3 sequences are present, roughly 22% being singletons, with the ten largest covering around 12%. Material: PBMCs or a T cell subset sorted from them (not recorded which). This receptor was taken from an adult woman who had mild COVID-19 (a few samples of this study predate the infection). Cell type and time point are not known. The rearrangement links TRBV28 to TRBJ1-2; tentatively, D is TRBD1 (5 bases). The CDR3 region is CASSSTGIYGYTF. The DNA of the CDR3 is TGTGCCAGCAGTTCTACAGGAATCTATGGCTACACCTTC.